One and the same sample provided the 5 T cell receptor beta chains below, sequenced in a study of T cell responses to AZD1222 COVID-19 vaccine. Data came from immunoSEQ multiplex PCR; TCRdb stores just in-frame clones and leaves some out. This sample carries about 160,000 clones, roughly 94% of them seen once, and the ten largest clones take around 4.5%. The source was peripheral blood, collected on day 0 of MenACWY control vaccination. The receptors stem from an adult in good health.

This chain uses TRBV28 with TRBJ1-4; a weak D match, TRBD1 (5 bases). There are 18 residues in the CDR3. Germline-derived CDR1 and CDR2 are MDHEN and SYDVKM. The ends were cut back, 8 bases at V and 5 bases at J, with 27 bases in the middle. CDR3 protein: CASAQTGQGVRGNEKLFF. The CDR3 nucleotides are TGTGCCAGCGCACAAACCGGGCAGGGTGTAAGGGGAAATGAAAAACTGTTTTTT.

The CDR3 is CASSPPAGLVEGYTF. CDR3 DNA sequence: TGTGCCAGCAGTCCCCCAGCAGGACTGGTGGAGGGCTACACCTTC. The chain recombines TRBV28 with TRBJ1-2; the D is unclear. The CDR3 length is 15 residues. Deletions cut 5 bases from V and 8 bases from J, with 21 bases between. Germline V gene sequence: CDR1 MDHEN, CDR2 SYDVKM.

This chain links TRBV28 with TRBJ2-7, with D tentatively TRBD1 (5 bases). This CDR3 spans 15 amino acids. Trimming pared 7 bases from V and 1 base from J, leaving 17 bases between. Germline loops: CDR1 MDHEN, CDR2 SYDVKM. CDR3 protein: CASTTSRRQSYEQYF. DNA for the CDR3: TGTGCCAGCACCACCTCCCGCAGACAGTCCTACGAGCAGTACTTC.

The J gene is TRBJ1-1, the V gene TRBV29-1; D unclear. The V end lost 7 bases, the J end lost 5 bases, and 20 bases lay between the germline ends. This CDR3 is 14 amino acids long. CDR1 and CDR2 from the germline V gene are SQVTM and ANQGSEA. The CDR3 spells CSGGRVALRTEAFF. The CDR3 DNA follows: TGCAGCGGAGGGAGGGTGGCTTTGAGGACTGAAGCTTTCTTT.

The chain couples TRBV29-1 to TRBJ1-4; the D gene is possibly TRBD1 (5 bases). Germline V lookup: CDR1 SQVTM, CDR2 ANQGSEA. The CDR3 runs 11 residues. V gave up 6 bases and J gave up 4 bases, with 6 bases separating them. The CDR3 DNA reads TGCAGCGTCAGGGTTAATGAAAAACTGTTTTTT. This gives the protein CSVRVNEKLFF.